This TCR beta chain was sequenced in a study of control samples from healthy donors and cancer patients. Profiled with immunoSEQ multiplex PCR; TCRdb holds only in-frame clones, not every one. The data contain 35,000 to 45,000 clones, around 78% of them singletons. This clone occurred a few times. The V segment lost 8 bases and the J segment 2 bases; nucleotides outside the gene matches: 7. The CDR3 has 14 residues. Germline V CDR1 and CDR2: SNHLY, FYNNEI. Material: blood. This TCR came from a man in his 60s in good health. The rearrangement uses TRBV2 and TRBJ2-5; 8 bases are a match to TRBD1. DNA for the CDR3: TGTGCCAGCTCCCTTCAGGGGGCGCAAGAGACCCAGTACTTC. Amino acid sequence: CASSLQGAQETQYF.